This TCR beta chain was sequenced for a study of blood T cell repertoires in COVID-19. Original data processing: Estimates of nucleated cell counts were drawn from the amplification of reference gene primers. Profiled with immunoSEQ multiplex PCR; TCRdb holds only in-frame clones, not every one. The DNA was the basis for D and trimming; V, J and clone size are from that table. The data show 410,000 or so clones, about 89% seen once. The CDR3 is 15 amino acids. Germline V gene data show CDR1 as SQVTM and CDR2 as ANQGSEA. Trimming at V came to 1 base and at J to 8 bases, leaving 10 bases not matched to a gene.

V gene TRBV29-1 combines with J gene TRBJ2-1; 8 bases match TRBD1. The sample taken for sequencing was peripheral blood. The clonotype originates from a woman in her thirties or forties with COVID-19, enrolled during active disease. The CDR3, as DNA: TGCAGCGTTGAAGTTGGCCGGGACAGGCTCGATGAGCAGTTCTTC. It codes for CSVEVGRDRLDEQFF.